This TCR beta chain was sequenced for a study of control samples from healthy donors and cancer patients. Some clones are missing from TCRdb's copy, which holds only in-frame ones; the method was immunoSEQ multiplex PCR. In the table there are tens of thousands of clones, 85% to 95% of which are singletons. Germline CDR1 reads SGHTA; CDR2 reads FQGNSA. CDR3 length equals 16 residues. The ends were cut back, 1 base at V and 2 bases at J, with 14 bases in the middle. This clonotype was obtained from a woman in her 30s in good health. This sequence joins TRBV7-2 and TRBJ1-2, with D perhaps matching TRBD1 (6 bases). The source material was blood. DNA of the CDR3: TGTGCCAGCAGCTTAGGTGGGACATTCACCAACTATGGCTACACCTTC. This translates into CASSLGGTFTNYGYTF.